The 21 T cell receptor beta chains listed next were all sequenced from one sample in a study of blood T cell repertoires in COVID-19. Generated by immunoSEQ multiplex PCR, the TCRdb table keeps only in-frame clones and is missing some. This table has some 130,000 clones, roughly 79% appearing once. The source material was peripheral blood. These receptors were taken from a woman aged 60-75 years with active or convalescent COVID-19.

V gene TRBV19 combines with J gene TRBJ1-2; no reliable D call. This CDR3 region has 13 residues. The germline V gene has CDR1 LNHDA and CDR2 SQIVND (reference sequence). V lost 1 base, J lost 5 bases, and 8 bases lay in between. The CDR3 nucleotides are TGTGCCAGTAGTATAGTCCCCGTTTATGGCTACACCTTC. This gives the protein CASSIVPVYGYTF.

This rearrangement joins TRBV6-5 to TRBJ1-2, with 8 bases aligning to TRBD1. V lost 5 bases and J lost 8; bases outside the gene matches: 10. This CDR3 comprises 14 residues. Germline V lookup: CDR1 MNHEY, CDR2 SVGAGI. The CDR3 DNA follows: TGTGCCAGCAGTAGTTCTTCAGGGGGCCGGGGCTACACCTTC. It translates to CASSSSSGGRGYTF.

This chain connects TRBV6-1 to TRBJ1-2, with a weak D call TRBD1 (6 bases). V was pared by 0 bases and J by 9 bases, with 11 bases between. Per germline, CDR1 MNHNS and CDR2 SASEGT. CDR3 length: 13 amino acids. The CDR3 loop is CASSEALRGSYTF. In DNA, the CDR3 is TGTGCCAGCAGTGAAGCGCTCAGGGGAAGCTACACCTTC.

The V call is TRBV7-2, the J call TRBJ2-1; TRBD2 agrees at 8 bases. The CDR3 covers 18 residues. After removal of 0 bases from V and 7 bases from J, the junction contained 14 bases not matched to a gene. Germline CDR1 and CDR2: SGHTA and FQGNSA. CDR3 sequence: CASSLAAQRERIHNEQFF. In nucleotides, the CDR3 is TGTGCCAGCAGCTTAGCGGCCCAGCGGGAGCGAATACATAATGAGCAGTTCTTC.

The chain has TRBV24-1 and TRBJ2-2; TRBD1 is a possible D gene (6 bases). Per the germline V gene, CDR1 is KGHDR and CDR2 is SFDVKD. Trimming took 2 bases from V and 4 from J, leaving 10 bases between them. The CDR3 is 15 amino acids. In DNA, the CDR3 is TGTGCCACCAGTGATTGGACAGCCTCCACCGGGGAGCTGTTTTTT. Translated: CATSDWTASTGELFF.

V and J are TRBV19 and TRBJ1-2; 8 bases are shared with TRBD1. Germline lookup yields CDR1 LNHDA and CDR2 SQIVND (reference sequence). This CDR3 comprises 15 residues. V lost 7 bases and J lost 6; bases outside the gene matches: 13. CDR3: CASTRTGNLLDGYTF. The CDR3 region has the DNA TGTGCCAGTACCAGGACAGGGAATTTATTGGATGGCTACACCTTC.

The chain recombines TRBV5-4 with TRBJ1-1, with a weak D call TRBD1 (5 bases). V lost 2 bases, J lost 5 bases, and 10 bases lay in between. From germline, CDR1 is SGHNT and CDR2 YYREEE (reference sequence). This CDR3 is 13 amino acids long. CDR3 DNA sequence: TGTGCCAGCAGCTTTATACGGGGGACTGAAGCTTTCTTT. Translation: CASSFIRGTEAFF.

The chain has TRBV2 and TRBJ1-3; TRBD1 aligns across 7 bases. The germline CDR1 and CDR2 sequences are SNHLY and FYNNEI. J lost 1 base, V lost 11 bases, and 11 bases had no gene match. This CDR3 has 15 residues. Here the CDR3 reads CAGQQGILSGNTIYF. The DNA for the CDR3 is TGTGCCGGCCAACAGGGGATACTTTCTGGAAACACCATATATTTT. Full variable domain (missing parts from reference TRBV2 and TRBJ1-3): EPEVTQTPSHQVTQMGQEVILRCVPISNHLYFYWYRQILGQKVEFLVSFYNNEISEKSEIFDDQFSVERPDGSNFTLKIRSTKLEDSAMYFCAGQQGILSGNTIYFGEGSWLTVV.

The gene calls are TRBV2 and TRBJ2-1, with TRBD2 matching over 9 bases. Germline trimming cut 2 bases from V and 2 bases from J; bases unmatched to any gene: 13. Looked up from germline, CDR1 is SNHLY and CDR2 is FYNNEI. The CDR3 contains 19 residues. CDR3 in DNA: TGTGCCAGCAGTGAATTCCGGGGGCTAGCGGGACGTGCCTACAATGAGCAGTTCTTC. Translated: CASSEFRGLAGRAYNEQFF.

CDR3 sequence (DNA): TGTGCCAGCAGTTTATCTCTAGCGGGAGGTTCCAAAAACATTCAGTACTTC. Translating it yields CASSLSLAGGSKNIQYF. The chain links TRBV27 to TRBJ2-4; TRBD2 matches at 11 bases. Per germline, CDR1 MNHEY and CDR2 SMNVEV (reference sequence). The V segment lost 0 bases and the J segment 2 bases; nucleotides outside the gene matches: 3. The CDR3 has 17 amino acids.

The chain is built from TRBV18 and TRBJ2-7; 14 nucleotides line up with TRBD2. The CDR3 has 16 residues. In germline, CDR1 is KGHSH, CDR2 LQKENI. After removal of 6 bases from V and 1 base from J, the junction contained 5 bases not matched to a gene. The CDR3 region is CASSLGLAGESYEQYF. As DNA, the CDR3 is TGTGCCAGCTCCTTGGGACTAGCGGGGGAATCCTACGAGCAGTACTTC.

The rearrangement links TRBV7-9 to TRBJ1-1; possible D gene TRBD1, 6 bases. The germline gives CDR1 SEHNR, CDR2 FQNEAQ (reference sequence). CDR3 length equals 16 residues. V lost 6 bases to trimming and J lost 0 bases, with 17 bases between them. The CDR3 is CASRELGATMNTEAFF. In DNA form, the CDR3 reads TGTGCCAGCAGAGAACTGGGGGCCACTATGAACACTGAAGCTTTCTTT.

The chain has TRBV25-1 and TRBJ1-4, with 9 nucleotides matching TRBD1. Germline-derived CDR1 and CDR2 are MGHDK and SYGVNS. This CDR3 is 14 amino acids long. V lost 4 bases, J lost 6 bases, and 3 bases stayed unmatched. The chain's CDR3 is CASSADRGHEKLFF. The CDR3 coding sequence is TGTGCCAGCAGTGCGGACAGGGGTCATGAAAAACTGTTTTTT.

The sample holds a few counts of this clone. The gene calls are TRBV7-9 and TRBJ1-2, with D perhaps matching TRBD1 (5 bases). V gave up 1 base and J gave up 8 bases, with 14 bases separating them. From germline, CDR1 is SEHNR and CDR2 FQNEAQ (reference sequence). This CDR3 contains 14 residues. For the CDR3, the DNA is TGTGCCAGCAGCTTAGTCCCAGGGATTTCGGGCTACACCTTC. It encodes CASSLVPGISGYTF.

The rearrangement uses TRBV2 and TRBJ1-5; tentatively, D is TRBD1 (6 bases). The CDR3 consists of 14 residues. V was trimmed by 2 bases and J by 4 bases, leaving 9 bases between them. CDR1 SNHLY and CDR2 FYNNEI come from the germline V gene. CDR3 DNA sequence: TGTGCCAGCAGTGAAACCAGGGGTAATCAGCCCCAGCATTTT. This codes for CASSETRGNQPQHF.

CDR3 sequence reads: CASRNREGAGGYTF. CDR3 DNA sequence: TGTGCCAGCAGGAACAGGGAAGGGGCAGGTGGCTACACCTTC. The chain is built from TRBV6-5 and TRBJ1-2, with D tentatively TRBD1 (6 bases). Between the trimmed V and J ends, which lost 6 bases and 7 bases, there was a span of 18 bases. This CDR3 region has 14 residues. Germline V gene lookup returns CDR1 MNHEY and CDR2 SVGAGI.

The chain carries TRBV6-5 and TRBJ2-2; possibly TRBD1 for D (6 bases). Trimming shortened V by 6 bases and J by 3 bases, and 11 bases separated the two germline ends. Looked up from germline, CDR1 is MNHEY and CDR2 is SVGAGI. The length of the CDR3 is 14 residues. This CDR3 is CASRETGYTGELFF. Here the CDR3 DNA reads TGTGCCAGCAGAGAGACAGGCTACACCGGGGAGCTGTTTTTT.

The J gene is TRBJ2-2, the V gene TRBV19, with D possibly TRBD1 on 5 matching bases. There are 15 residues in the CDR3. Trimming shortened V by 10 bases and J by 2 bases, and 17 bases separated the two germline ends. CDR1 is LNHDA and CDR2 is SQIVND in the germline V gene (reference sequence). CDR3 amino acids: CATTRTSFNTGELFF. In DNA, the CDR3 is TGTGCCACCACTCGGACATCCTTCAACACCGGGGAGCTGTTTTTT.

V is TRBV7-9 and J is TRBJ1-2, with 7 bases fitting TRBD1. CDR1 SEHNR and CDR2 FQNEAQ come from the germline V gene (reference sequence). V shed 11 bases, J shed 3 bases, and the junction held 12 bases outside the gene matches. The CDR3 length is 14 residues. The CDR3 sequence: CAGIKRGLDYGYTF. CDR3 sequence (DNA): TGTGCCGGGATCAAAAGGGGGCTTGACTATGGCTACACCTTC. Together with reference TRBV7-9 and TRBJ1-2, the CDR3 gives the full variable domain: DTGVSQNPRHKITKRGQNVTFRCDPISEHNRLYWYRQTLGQGPEFLTYFQNEAQLEKSRLLSDRFSAERPKGSFSTLEIQRTEQGDSAMYLCAGIKRGLDYGYTFGSGTRLTVV.

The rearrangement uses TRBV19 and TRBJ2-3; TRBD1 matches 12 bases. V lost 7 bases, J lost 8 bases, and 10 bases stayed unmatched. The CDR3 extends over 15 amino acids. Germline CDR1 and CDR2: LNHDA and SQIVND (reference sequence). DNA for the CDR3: TGTGCCAGTAATCCGGGACAGGGGGCTTCGGGTACGCAGTATTTT. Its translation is CASNPGQGASGTQYF. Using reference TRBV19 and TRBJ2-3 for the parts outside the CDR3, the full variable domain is DGGITQSPKYLFRKEGQNVTLSCEQNLNHDAMYWYRQDPGQGLRLIYYSQIVNDFQKGDIAEGYSVSREKKESFPLTVTSAQKNPTAFYLCASNPGQGASGTQYFGPGTRLTVL.

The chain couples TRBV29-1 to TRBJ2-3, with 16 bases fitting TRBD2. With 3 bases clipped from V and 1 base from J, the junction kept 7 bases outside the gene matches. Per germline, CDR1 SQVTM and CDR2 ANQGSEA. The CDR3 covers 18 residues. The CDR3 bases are TGCAGCGTTGAGTACAGGGGACTAGCGGGAGGGGGCACAGATACGCAGTATTTT. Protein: CSVEYRGLAGGGTDTQYF.